This TCR beta chain was sequenced during a study of T cells in Graves' hyperthyroidism and ophthalmopathy. General study results and limits: Model-based prediction identified ophthalmopathy a median roughly six months prior to its onset. Peripheral blood also featured most of the thyroid clonotypes expanded above 0.001.

Germline V gene sequence: CDR1 MNHEY, CDR2 SMNVEV (reference sequence). The V and J ends lost 7 bases and 6 bases respectively, with 13 bases between them. The CDR3 runs to 13 residues. RNA transcripts gave rise to amplified TCR beta CDR3 regions. First-round RT-PCR targeting the TCR CDR3 was performed with the HTBI primer set. TCRdb ran MiXCR on the multiplex PCR reads and lists one entry per CDR3 protein. The table lists fewer than 650,000 distinct CDR3 sequences, about 14% of them singletons. This clonotype was seen ten or more times. Its antigen is undetermined. The chain links TRBV27 to TRBJ2-1; D possibly corresponds to TRBD2 (6 bases). Sequences were obtained from blood. This sequence was found in a woman aged 40 to 50 with Graves' hyperthyroidism. The CDR3 DNA sequence: TGTGCCAGCAAACAATCCGGGGGCAATGAGCAGTTCTTC. Translation: CASKQSGGNEQFF.